This TCR beta chain was captured in a study of cytomegalovirus exposure and HLA in healthy donors. V lost 2 bases to trimming and J lost 1 base; unmatched junction nucleotides: 4. The germline CDR1 and CDR2 sequences are SEHNR and FQNEAQ (reference sequence). CDR3 length equals 16 residues. General study results and limits: Presence/absence analyses assumed roughly uniform sequencing depth across donors. Clonal expansion was found to be greater in HLA-associated TCR beta chains than in equally common others in a later analysis.

This clone was observed a few times. What it recognizes is unknown. PCR employed 60 Vbeta and 13 Jbeta primers. TCRdb's copy holds only in-frame clones and misses some; the assay was immunoSEQ multiplex PCR. The sample has approximately 100,000 clones; 65% to 80% are singletons. J is TRBJ2-2 and V is TRBV7-9, with TRBD2 identical over 7 bases. The TCR was taken from a middle-aged man in good health and CMV-seropositive. Material for sequencing was PBMCs. In DNA form, the CDR3 reads TGTGCCAGCAGCTTATTTCGGGGGGTGAACACCGGGGAGCTGTTTTTT. The encoded protein is CASSLFRGVNTGELFF.